What follows is one T cell receptor (beta chain) and its context. The data were obtained in a study of PD-1 blockade in classical Hodgkin lymphoma. Per the germline V gene, CDR1 is SGHRS and CDR2 is YFSETQ. The V gene lost 0 bases and the J gene lost 7 bases, with 20 bases spanning the gap. This CDR3 contains 17 residues. The method was immunoSEQ multiplex PCR; TCRdb's version includes in-frame clones alone and lacks a portion of them. This sample has some 30,000 clones, with less than 90% found just once. Stated time point: newly diagnosed, previously untreated cHL patient sample. Researchers used magnetic negative selection to pull out pure CD4+ T cells from thawed PBMCs.

Material for sequencing was CD4+ T cells from blood. This TCR came from a human donor with classical Hodgkin lymphoma. The chain recombines TRBV5-1 with TRBJ2-1, with D possibly TRBD1 on 5 matching bases. CDR3: CASSLVAPIGVRNEQFF. CDR3 nucleotide sequence: TGCGCCAGCAGCTTGGTGGCACCAATAGGGGTACGAAATGAGCAGTTCTTC.